This T cell receptor beta chain was identified during a study of cytomegalovirus exposure and HLA in healthy donors (dated by TCRdb to about 2017). Background on the whole study: In an earlier analysis of under 750 of the donors, about 260 Gb of sequence data and approximately 100 million unique TCR beta sequences from roughly 180 million T cells were reported. An early release covering just under 650 HLA-typed donors comprised approximately 290 gigabases of sequencing data and 85 million or so unique TCR sequences. Among the roughly 400 genotyped donors, under 90% belonged to the genetic ancestry cluster associated with self-reported Caucasian donors. The study aimed to test whether signatures of past pathogen exposure could be identified by cataloging public T cell receptors. The T cell repertoires of some 700 subjects were profiled by immunosequencing and related to cytomegalovirus serostatus. A separate validation cohort of approximately 120 different subjects was used in addition to the 666-subject first cohort. High-throughput TCR immunosequencing, statistical association of individual TCRs with disease status, and machine learning were combined to predict cytomegalovirus infection status. To study patterns of TCR occurrence, a later analysis re-analyzed previously published TCR beta repertoires from just over 650 donors and added high-resolution HLA genotyping. In the later analysis, no new phenotypic data were used to find candidate immune exposures; instead, reliance was placed on TCR beta sequences and their occurrence across donors. In an earlier analysis of 550 to 700 of the donors, high-throughput TCR beta sequencing was used to judge whether each TCR beta V gene segment behaved as functional or pseudogenic. Donor age, sex, ethnicity and CMV serostatus were compiled together with the repertoire data. A later genetic analysis took genome-wide SNP genotypes for about 60% of the roughly 670 donors and used that subset as a discovery cohort. All discovery cohort repertoires had been generated using a single sequencing platform. Class I and class II HLA loci were covered by the typing at four-digit resolution. Typing coverage varied by locus: roughly 620-640 donors for A, B, C, DRB1 and DQB1; roughly 510 for DQA1; over 600 for DPA1; approximately 490 for DPB1. About five DR-DQ haplotypes were treated as single units for association and clustering because of strong linkage in the cohort. Among around 400 genotyped donors of the cohort, an average of around 220,000 unique TCR beta nucleotide sequences was sequenced per donor, of which about 18% were non-productive. The study at large found these results: When HLA alleles, especially DR and DQ, strongly co-occurred, TCR associations were difficult to assign to individual alleles. The sequencing pipeline was judged likely to have produced a cluster of highly shared sequence variants as a technical artifact. A further reported finding was that TCR beta sequences accurately predicted the HLA-A and HLA-B alleles for most subjects in the first cohort. V-gene and J-gene trimming of TCR beta chains was associated with a missense DCLRE1C variant in a later genetic analysis, and the association was replicated in an independent cohort. In an earlier analysis of some 640 of the donors, most TCR beta V segments were observed in productive rearrangements about 87% or about 30% of the time, broadly matching IMGT annotations. In a later analysis, HLA-associated TCR beta chains were found to be more clonally expanded and to have lower generation probabilities than equally common non-associated chains. According to a later analysis, most CMV-associated TCR beta chains appeared to be HLA-restricted, and the HLA associations seemed to be driven largely by CMV exposure. A total of 150 to 200 TCR beta chains were listed by the study as associated with cytomegalovirus. The presence/absence analyses assumed that sequencing depth was roughly uniform across donors, and that assumption may not be true. Because the 87-base-pair reads could not distinguish some IMGT-functional V segments, including TRBV6-2 and TRBV6-3, those segments were excluded. A later analysis found that TCR association rates varied across HLA loci, with DRB1 alleles showing the most associated TCRs and HLA-C alleles the fewest. It was suggested by the authors that the approach could potentially be generalized to other disease states and immunological phenotypes. In a later analysis, several top co-occurrence clusters were reported to appear linked to parvovirus B19, influenza, CMV and Epstein-Barr virus. Correlated functional status among segregating V segments might be attributable to linkage disequilibrium, but an unknown experimental factor could not be ruled out. In this cohort, only TCR beta chains were sequenced, and detectable features were limited by the absence of alpha or paired-chain data. Cytomegalovirus status was reported to be diagnosed by the classifier with high specificity and sensitivity in both the original and validation cohorts. In vitro tests confirmed that three of the cytomegalovirus-associated TCR beta chains recognize cytomegalovirus antigens. In a later analysis, around 17,000 TCR beta sequences were associated with specific HLA alleles at a false discovery rate of 0.05. A later genetic analysis reported fewer N-insertions in productive TCRs among donors in an Asian-associated ancestry cluster than the roughly 700-donor mean. Most TCR sequences were observed very rarely across donors, whereas some public TCRs were present in many individuals. The only immune exposure information available for the cohort was CMV serostatus. Over 15 rarely observed V segments, including chromosome 9 orphons, were excluded from the earlier analysis of approximately 600 of the donors because counts were too low. HLA typing was unavailable for some donors at each locus, so association tests used only the typed subset.

Per the germline V gene, SGDLS is the CDR1 and YYNGEE is the CDR2. The CDR3 measures 19 amino acids from cysteine to phenylalanine. The CDR3 DNA has 57 bases and is translated from base 1. The germline V and J ends show losses of 0 bases and 5 bases respectively, and no gene match explains 14 bases of the junction. The cohort consisted of 600 or so healthy bone marrow donors. At the time of sampling, all cohort members were nominally healthy, though unrecorded immune exposures were likely present. The donor was CMV seronegative and was included in the group of over 300 seronegative cohort members. Every donor gave a peripheral blood sample, and the peripheral blood mononuclear cells from that sample were used for TCR beta sequencing. Genomic DNA extraction from the blood cell samples was performed with the Qiagen DNeasy Blood Extraction Kit. Turning to this clone: Its antigen is currently not known. There are no base qualities to consult, and no much larger clone falls within one base.

Libraries were built with the immunoSEQ multiplex PCR assay. A mixture of 60 forward primers for TCR Vbeta segments and 13 reverse primers for TCR Jbeta segments was used in the multiplex PCR. The CDR3 region of rearranged TCR beta genes was amplified from genomic DNA with a multiplex PCR assay. Amplified TCR beta libraries were sequenced as 87-base-pair reads on the Illumina HiSeq System. The authors' pipeline ran thus. Across the 500 to 850 repertoires, a later analysis counted 78 million or so unique TCR beta chains, approximately 12 million of which were shared by at least two donors. Raw reads were error-corrected and collapsed into unique sequences by a nearest-neighbor algorithm in which closely related sequences were merged to remove PCR and sequencing errors. To assign V, D and J gene segments, CDR3 sequences were aligned to IMGT reference sequences. For a sequence to be retained, a match of at least six nucleotides to both a V gene segment and a J gene segment was required. Rearrangements were classified as productive when the CDR3 lacked stop codons and remained in frame with V and J, and all other rearrangements were classified as non-productive. Following IMGT convention, CDR3 was defined as the stretch from the second conserved V-encoded cysteine up to the conserved J-encoded phenylalanine. The earlier analysis of 587 of the donors excluded any sequence lacking an unambiguous match to a single V gene segment. In an earlier analysis of 587 of the donors, V segments were called functional above 56.7% productive rearrangements and were called segregating when the between-donor standard deviation exceeded 5%. To diagnose cytomegalovirus status from the catalog of TCR beta chain sequences, a statistical classification framework was built. In a later analysis, TCR nucleotide sequences were compared against IMGT/GENE-DB human TR gene sequences so that V and J genes could be assigned. In a later analysis, CDR3 sequences and most-parsimonious VDJ recombination scenarios were assigned using the TCRdist pipeline. In a later analysis, every TCR beta chain was defined by the combination of its CDR3 amino acid sequence and its V-gene family, and reads without a unique V-gene family were dropped. To address suspected cross-contamination and a sequencing artifact, a later analysis removed 592 highly shared, low-generation-probability nucleotide sequences. In a later analysis, a clonal expansion index for each public chain was calculated from normalized within-repertoire ranks of inferred template counts. A later analysis computed generation probabilities with a VDJ recombination model fitted to out-of-frame rearrangements, and checked the results against IGoR. A later analysis scored TCR-TCR, TCR-HLA and TCR-CMV co-occurrence with hypergeometric tests, applying a repertoire-size bias correction to TCR pairs. To estimate false discovery rates, a later analysis permuted the HLA or CMV assignments 20 times. A later analysis grouped co-occurring TCRs with DBSCAN, adding TCRdist sequence similarity when clustering within HLA-allele-positive subsets. Repertoires with fewer than 30,000 or more than 120,000 public chains, plus five repertoires with anomalous nucleotide sharing, were excluded from co-occurrence clustering. Entries here come from immuneACCESS through TCRdb and include only in-frame sequences with V and J called. Some clones fail to appear in such tables; in the studies checked, an unresolved V gene covers under half of the shortfall, and the cause of the remainder is unknown. The DNA was the basis for D and trimming; V, J and clone size are from that table. This sample lists about 130,000 clones; approximately 90% were detected once. Around 5.5% of the sample rests with the top ten.

The TCR comes from a young woman in good health and CMV-seronegative. The sequence joins TRBV9 to TRBJ2-1, with 10 bases in between that match TRBD2. The sequenced sample consisted of PBMCs. The CDR3 protein sequence reads: CASSVGSSSGSPRHNEQFF. The base sequence is TGTGCCAGCAGCGTAGGGTCGTCTAGCGGGAGCCCTAGACACAATGAGCAGTTCTTC.